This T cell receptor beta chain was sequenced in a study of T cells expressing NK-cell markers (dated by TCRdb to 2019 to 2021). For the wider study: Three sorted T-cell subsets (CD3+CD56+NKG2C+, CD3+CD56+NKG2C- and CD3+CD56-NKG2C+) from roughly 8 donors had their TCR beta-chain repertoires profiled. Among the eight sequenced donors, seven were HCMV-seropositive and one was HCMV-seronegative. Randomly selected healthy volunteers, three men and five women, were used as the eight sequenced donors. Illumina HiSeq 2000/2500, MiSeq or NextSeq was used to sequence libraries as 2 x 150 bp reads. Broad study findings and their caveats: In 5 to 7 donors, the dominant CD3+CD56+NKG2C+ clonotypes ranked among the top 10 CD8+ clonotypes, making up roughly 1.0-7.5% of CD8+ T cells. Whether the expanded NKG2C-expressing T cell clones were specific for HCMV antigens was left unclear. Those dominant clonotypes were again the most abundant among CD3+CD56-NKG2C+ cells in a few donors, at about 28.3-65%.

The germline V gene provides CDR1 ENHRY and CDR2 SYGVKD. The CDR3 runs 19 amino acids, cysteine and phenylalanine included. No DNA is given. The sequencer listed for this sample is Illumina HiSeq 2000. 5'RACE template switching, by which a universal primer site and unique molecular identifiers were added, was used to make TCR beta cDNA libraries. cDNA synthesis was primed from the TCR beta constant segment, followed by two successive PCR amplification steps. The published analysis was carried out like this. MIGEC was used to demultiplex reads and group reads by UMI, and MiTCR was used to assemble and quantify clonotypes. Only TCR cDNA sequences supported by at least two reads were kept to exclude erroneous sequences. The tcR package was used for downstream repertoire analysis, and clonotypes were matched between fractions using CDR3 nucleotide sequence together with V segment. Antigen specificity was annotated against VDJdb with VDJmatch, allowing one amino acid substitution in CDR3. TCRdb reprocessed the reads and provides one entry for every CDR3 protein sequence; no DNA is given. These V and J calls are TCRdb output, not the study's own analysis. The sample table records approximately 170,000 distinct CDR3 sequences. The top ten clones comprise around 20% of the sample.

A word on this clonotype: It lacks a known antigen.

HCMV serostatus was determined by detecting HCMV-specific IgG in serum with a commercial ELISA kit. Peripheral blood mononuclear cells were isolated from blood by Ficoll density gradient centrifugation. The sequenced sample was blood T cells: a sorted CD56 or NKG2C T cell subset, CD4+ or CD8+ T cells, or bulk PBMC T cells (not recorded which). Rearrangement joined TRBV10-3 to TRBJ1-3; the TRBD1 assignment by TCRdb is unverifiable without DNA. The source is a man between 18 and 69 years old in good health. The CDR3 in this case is CAITDPTRPGGAPGNTIYF.